This T cell receptor (beta chain) is from a study of cytomegalovirus exposure and HLA in healthy donors. V was clipped by 4 bases and J by 4 bases, with 18 bases between them. The CDR3 spans 16 residues. Germline CDR1 and CDR2: SGHNT and YYREEE (reference sequence). The PCR made use of 60 Vbeta and 13 Jbeta primers. Clones were sequenced by immunoSEQ multiplex PCR, and TCRdb holds only the in-frame ones, with some missing. This table has about 130,000 clones, approximately 69% appearing once. The specimen sequenced was PBMCs. The receptor comes from a middle-aged man in good health and CMV-seropositive. This rearrangement joins TRBV5-4 to TRBJ2-1, with D possibly TRBD2 on 5 matching bases. CDR3 loop: CASSNEGRTGYNEQFF. The CDR3 DNA sequence: TGTGCCAGCAGCAACGAGGGCAGAACCGGATACAATGAGCAGTTCTTC.